This TCR beta chain was retrieved from a study of patients and donors after allogeneic stem cell transplantation. TCRdb reprocessed the RT-PCR reads with MiXCR, giving one entry per CDR3 protein. Among about 410,000 distinct CDR3 sequences listed, about a sixth were seen once. This clonotype appeared many times. Looked up from germline, CDR1 is SGHRS and CDR2 is YFSETQ. The CDR3 consists of 14 residues. Trimming cost V 4 bases and J 8 bases, with 16 bases left between them. This TCR came from a human donor who was either an allogeneic HSCT recipient or a stem cell or donor lymphocyte infusion donor (not recorded which). It is not recorded whose cells these are; they may come from a transplant donor. The sequenced material came from blood, either unsorted or a sorted T cell fraction (not recorded which). The gene calls are TRBV5-1 and TRBJ2-1; D is perhaps TRBD1 (8 bases). Written as DNA, the CDR3 is TGCGCCAGCAGCAGGGGGGGACAGGCCCATGAGCAGTTCTTC. It codes for CASSRGGQAHEQFF.